The 15 T cell receptor beta chains in this list originate from one sample, sequenced in a study of blood T cell repertoires in COVID-19 (dated by TCRdb to 2018 to 2021). Receptors were amplified or captured by the immunoSEQ multiplex PCR assay. In its TCRdb copy, this immuneACCESS table keeps in-frame sequences only and misses some clones. Where compared with another copy, unresolved V genes explain less than half of these, and the others have no known cause. In this sample the table shows 100,000 to 150,000 clones, roughly 74% of which occur a single time. The top ten clonotypes cover around 5.5% of the sample. The sample comprised peripheral blood. The receptors derive from a man aged 60 to 75 with acute or convalescent COVID-19.

This chain joins TRBV27 and TRBJ2-7; a weak D match, TRBD2 (7 bases). This CDR3 spans 14 amino acids. The germline CDR1 and CDR2 sequences are MNHEY and SMNVEV (reference sequence). The V gene lost 5 bases and the J gene lost 7 bases, with 18 bases spanning the gap. CDR3 nucleotides: TGTGCCAGCAGTACCCGGGTCGAGGGGGGGGAGCAGTACTTC. Translated, it gives CASSTRVEGGEQYF.

The chain employs TRBV29-1 and TRBJ2-7, with 7 bases aligning to TRBD2. Germline values: CDR1 SQVTM, CDR2 ANQGSEA. The CDR3 is made up of 13 amino acids. V was pared by 6 bases and J by 2 bases, with 7 bases of the junction left unmatched. CDR3 amino acids: CSVTPSGTYEQYF. DNA for the CDR3: TGCAGCGTGACCCCTAGCGGAACCTACGAGCAGTACTTC.

The chain has TRBV4-2 and TRBJ1-5; D might be TRBD1 (5 bases). The V end lost 0 bases, the J end lost 6 bases, and 9 bases lay between the germline ends. CDR1 is LGHNA and CDR2 is YNFKEQ in the germline V gene. CDR3 length: 14 amino acids. Written as DNA, the CDR3 is TGTGCCAGCAGCCAAGATGGTAGGGGTCAGCCCCAGCATTTT. Amino acids: CASSQDGRGQPQHF.

CDR3 loop: CASSGGYSNQPQHF. CDR3 bases: TGTGCCAGCAGCGGCGGGTATAGCAATCAGCCCCAGCATTTT. The chain recombines TRBV27 with TRBJ1-5, with D hard to call. Germline CDR1 reads MNHEY; CDR2 reads SMNVEV (reference sequence). The CDR3 has 14 residues. Trimming took 6 bases from V and 0 from J, leaving 9 bases between them.

This chain joins TRBV7-9 and TRBJ1-5; 8 nucleotides agree with TRBD1. The CDR3 is 14 amino acids. Germline assignment: CDR1 SEHNR and CDR2 FQNEAQ (reference sequence). V was clipped by 5 bases and J by 4 bases; unmatched bases: 4. CDR3 protein: CASSLDRENQPQHF. CDR3 DNA sequence: TGTGCCAGCAGCCTGGACAGGGAAAATCAGCCCCAGCATTTT.

V gene TRBV15 combines with J gene TRBJ2-1; possible D gene TRBD2, 5 bases. Germline-derived CDR1 and CDR2 are LNHNV and YYDKDF (reference sequence). Trimming shortened V by 7 bases and J by 7 bases, and 17 bases separated the two germline ends. CDR3 length: 14 amino acids. The CDR3 region is CATTPHRETNEQFF. CDR3 sequence (DNA): TGTGCCACCACTCCCCACCGGGAAACGAATGAGCAGTTCTTC.

The chain uses TRBV2 and TRBJ1-2; TRBD1 might be the D (6 bases). V was shortened by 3 bases and J by 4 bases, with 9 bases between the two germline ends. CDR1 is SNHLY and CDR2 is FYNNEI in the germline V gene. CDR3 length equals 13 residues. The CDR3 DNA reads as TGTGCCAGCAGTGACCAGGGGCCCTATGGCTACACCTTC. This translates into CASSDQGPYGYTF. Together with reference TRBV2 and TRBJ1-2, the CDR3 gives the full variable domain: EPEVTQTPSHQVTQMGQEVILRCVPISNHLYFYWYRQILGQKVEFLVSFYNNEISEKSEIFDDQFSVERPDGSNFTLKIRSTKLEDSAMYFCASSDQGPYGYTFGSGTRLTVV.

This chain links TRBV24-1 with TRBJ2-1; D is ambiguous. Trimming left V 5 bases short and J 4 bases short, with 11 bases between. CDR3 size: 14 residues. The V gene's germline CDR1 is KGHDR and CDR2 SFDVKD. The DNA for the CDR3 is TGTGCCACCAGTGGCGGTCTTGGTTACAATGAGCAGTTCTTC. Protein sequence: CATSGGLGYNEQFF.

In the case of this clone: Other DNA sequences in this specimen translate into the identical CDR3. V usage is TRBV4-2 and J usage is TRBJ2-3; 13 positions agree with TRBD2. V dropped 1 base and J dropped 0; count of bases not matched to a gene: 7. CDR1 and CDR2 from the germline V gene are LGHNA and YNFKEQ. This CDR3 contains 19 residues. The CDR3 protein is CASSQAGTSGDGSTDTQYF. The CDR3 DNA reads TGTGCCAGCAGCCAAGCCGGGACTAGCGGGGATGGGAGCACAGATACGCAGTATTTT.

Points on this clone: Distinct nucleotide sequences in the sample also encode this CDR3. The chain carries TRBV5-1 and TRBJ2-5; 8 bases are shared with TRBD1. The CDR3 spans 14 residues. The J segment lost 5 bases and the V segment lost 4 bases, leaving 7 bases of the junction unmatched. Germline values: CDR1 SGHRS, CDR2 YFSETQ. CDR3 amino acids: CASSTGQGRETQYF. CDR3 sequence (DNA): TGCGCCAGCAGCACTGGACAGGGTAGGGAGACCCAGTACTTC. Combining the CDR3 with reference TRBV5-1 and TRBJ2-5 gives the whole variable domain KAGVTQTPRYLIKTRGQQVTLSCSPISGHRSVSWYQQTPGQGLQFLFEYFSETQRNKGNFPGRFSGRQFSNSRSEMNVSTLELGDSALYLCASSTGQGRETQYFGPGTRLLVL.

V is TRBV6-2 or TRBV6-3 and J is TRBJ2-2; TRBD2 agrees at 11 bases. Germline trimming cut 3 bases from V and 2 bases from J; bases unmatched to any gene: 5. The CDR3 loop spans 17 amino acids. CDR1 is MNHEY and CDR2 is SVGEGT in the germline V gene. The CDR3 protein is CASSYSGLAANTGELFF. The CDR3 region has the DNA TGTGCCAGCAGTTATTCGGGACTAGCGGCTAACACCGGGGAGCTGTTTTTT.

This clone came up a few times. The chain combines TRBV27 with TRBJ1-6; tentatively, D is TRBD1 (5 bases). This CDR3 spans 17 amino acids. V dropped 0 bases and J dropped 1 base, with 10 bases sitting between them. Germline CDR1 reads MNHEY; CDR2 reads SMNVEV (reference sequence). The CDR3 is CASSLSPQGSYNSPLHF. The CDR3 DNA is TGTGCCAGCAGTTTATCACCCCAGGGTTCCTATAATTCACCCCTCCACTTT.

The chain couples TRBV30 to TRBJ2-3, with TRBD2 as a possible D gene (6 bases). V was shortened by 4 bases and J by 0 bases, with 11 bases between the two germline ends. The CDR3 runs 14 residues. Germline loops: CDR1 GTSNPN, CDR2 SVGIG (reference sequence). The CDR3 protein is CAWNGGSSTDTQYF. DNA of the CDR3: TGTGCCTGGAACGGGGGATCTAGCACAGATACGCAGTATTTT.

This chain uses TRBV2 with TRBJ2-3; 9 nucleotides agree with TRBD2. From germline, CDR1 is SNHLY and CDR2 FYNNEI. J was trimmed by 4 bases and V by 7 bases; bases with no gene match: 6. The CDR3 consists of 14 residues. The chain's CDR3 is CASNDGGGADTQYF. The CDR3 bases are TGTGCCAGCAATGATGGCGGGGGGGCAGATACGCAGTATTTT.

This clone was detected many times. The chain combines TRBV19 with TRBJ2-2; D is perhaps TRBD1 (6 bases). CDR3 length: 17 residues. The germline V gene encodes CDR1 LNHDA and CDR2 SQIVND (reference sequence). With 5 bases removed from V and 4 bases from J, the gap between germline ends came to 20 bases. CDR3 residues: CASSASPTGQGTGELFF. Written as DNA, the CDR3 is TGTGCCAGTAGTGCTTCTCCGACAGGCCAGGGCACCGGGGAGCTGTTTTTT.